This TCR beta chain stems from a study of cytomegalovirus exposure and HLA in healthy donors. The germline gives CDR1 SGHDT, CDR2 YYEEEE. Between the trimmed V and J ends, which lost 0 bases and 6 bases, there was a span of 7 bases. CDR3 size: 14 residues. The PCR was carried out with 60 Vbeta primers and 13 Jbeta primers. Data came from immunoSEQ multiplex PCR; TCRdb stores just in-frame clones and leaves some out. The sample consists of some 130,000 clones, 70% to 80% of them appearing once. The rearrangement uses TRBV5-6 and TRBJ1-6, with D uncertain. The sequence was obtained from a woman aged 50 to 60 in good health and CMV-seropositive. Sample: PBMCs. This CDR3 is CASSLVRGNSPLHF. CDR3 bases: TGTGCCAGCAGCTTGGTTCGGGGTAATTCACCCCTCCACTTT. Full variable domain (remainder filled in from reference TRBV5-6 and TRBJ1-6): DAGVTQSPTHLIKTRGQQVTLRCSPKSGHDTVSWYQQALGQGPQFIFQYYEEEERQRGNFPDRFSGHQFPNYSSELNVNALLLGDSALYLCASSLVRGNSPLHFGNGTRLTVT.